The 26 T cell receptor beta chains below come from one sample, sequenced in a study of Ad26.COV2.S vaccination and SARS-CoV-2 variants. Specified treatment: roughly 19 received Ad26.COV2.S at low or high dose, single or two shots; 5 received placebo; per-sample allocation not given. Repertoires come from day 63 after the first vaccine or placebo injection. Repertoires were generated with immunoSEQ multiplex PCR, while TCRdb's copy carries only in-frame clones and drops some. Seen here are approximately 500,000 clones, around 88% observed once, and the top ten hold roughly 13%. Here the sequenced sample was peripheral blood, taken in a trial of Ad26.COV2.S vaccine versus placebo. The receptors were sampled from a person between 18 and 65 years old who received the Ad26.COV2.S COVID-19 vaccine or a placebo.

The chain employs TRBV12-3 or TRBV12-4 and TRBJ2-5; TRBD2 aligns across 8 bases. V shed 3 bases, J shed 4 bases, and the junction held 1 base outside the gene matches. This CDR3 contains 13 residues. CDR3 amino acids: CASSFAGGETQYF. The CDR3 nucleotides read TGTGCCAGCAGTTTTGCGGGAGGAGAGACCCAGTACTTC.

This clone was observed once. This chain connects TRBV5-6 to TRBJ2-3; TRBD1 or TRBD2 may be the D gene (7 bases each). The CDR3 is 15 residues long. Trimming removed 2 bases from V and 3 bases from J, with 13 bases in between. Germline CDR1 is SGHDT and CDR2 is YYEEEE. CDR3 region: CASSFTGEGTDTQYF. CDR3 nucleotides: TGTGCCAGCAGCTTTACAGGGGAGGGGACAGATACGCAGTATTTT.

This chain connects TRBV6-5 to TRBJ2-3; D is perhaps TRBD2 (5 bases). Germline V lookup: CDR1 MNHEY, CDR2 SVGAGI. This CDR3 is built from 15 residues. V gave up 6 bases and J gave up 0 bases, with 13 bases separating them. The CDR3: CASSPTRTSTDTQYF. DNA for the CDR3: TGTGCCAGCAGCCCCACTAGAACTAGCACAGATACGCAGTATTTT.

A remark on this clone: The sample holds other DNA sequences that translate to the same CDR3. V usage is TRBV30 and J usage is TRBJ1-1; D is undetermined. Germline CDR1 and CDR2: GTSNPN and SVGIG (reference sequence). This CDR3 spans 12 amino acids. The V end was cut by 0 bases, the J end by 1 base, with 3 bases between. The CDR3 DNA sequence: TGTGCCTGGAGTGTTCGGAACACTGAAGCTTTCTTT. It specifies CAWSVRNTEAFF.

This clone was counted between two and nine times. The chain is built from TRBV5-4 and TRBJ1-2; D unclear. Trimming cost V 1 base and J 8 bases, with 12 bases left between them. The CDR3 consists of 13 residues. The germline gives CDR1 SGHNT, CDR2 YYREEE (reference sequence). DNA for the CDR3: TGTGCCAGCAGCTTGCAGGACGGTGGGGGCTACACCTTC. Translated, it gives CASSLQDGGGYTF. Using reference TRBV5-4 and TRBJ1-2 for the parts outside the CDR3, the full variable domain is ETGVTQSPTHLIKTRGQQVTLRCSSQSGHNTVSWYQQALGQGPQFIFQYYREEENGRGNFPPRFSGLQFPNYSSELNVNALELDDSALYLCASSLQDGGGYTFGSGTRLTVV.

The chain links TRBV6-4 to TRBJ2-3; D is perhaps TRBD2 (6 bases). Germline V gives CDR1 MRHNA, CDR2 SNTAGT. CDR3 size: 15 residues. Trimming shortened V by 4 bases and J by 0 bases, and 11 bases separated the two germline ends. The CDR3 DNA is TGTGCCAGCAGTGCCAGCGGGCATAGCACAGATACGCAGTATTTT. Amino acids: CASSASGHSTDTQYF.

This rearrangement joins TRBV2 to TRBJ2-1; 7 bases match TRBD2. V lost 1 base and J lost 0; bases outside the gene matches: 3. This CDR3 is 16 amino acids long. Looked up from germline, CDR1 is SNHLY and CDR2 is FYNNEI. The CDR3 coding sequence is TGTGCCAGCAGTGAAGAAGCGGGAAGCTCCTACAATGAGCAGTTCTTC. Protein: CASSEEAGSSYNEQFF.

In regard to this clone: At the DNA level, this CDR3 is encoded by other sequences in the same sample as well. The chain carries TRBV5-1 and TRBJ1-2; D gene unclear. Germline assignment: CDR1 SGHRS and CDR2 YFSETQ. With 0 bases removed from V and 5 bases from J, the gap between germline ends came to 8 bases. This CDR3 contains 13 residues. The CDR3 protein is CASSLADGYGYTF. DNA of the CDR3: TGCGCCAGCAGCTTGGCGGACGGATATGGCTACACCTTC.

Sample share makes this clone medium-sized. The V call is TRBV28, the J call TRBJ1-6, with D possibly being TRBD1 (5 bases). V was cut by 5 bases and J by 5 bases, with 16 bases left in between. Germline CDR1 is MDHEN and CDR2 is SYDVKM. This CDR3 has 16 amino acids. This CDR3 reads CASSRPQGLDNSPLHF. CDR3 coding DNA: TGTGCCAGCAGTCGCCCCCAGGGTTTGGATAATTCACCCCTCCACTTT.

The V gene is TRBV6-5, the J gene TRBJ1-3; D is unresolved. The CDR3 loop spans 15 amino acids. Germline V lookup: CDR1 MNHEY, CDR2 SVGAGI. Trimming left V 6 bases short and J 0 bases short, with 12 bases between. For the CDR3, the DNA is TGTGCCAGCAGCCGAACTGGAAGCTCTGGAAACACCATATATTTT. Translated: CASSRTGSSGNTIYF.

The CDR3 is CASLANYGYTF. CDR3 DNA: TGTGCCAGTCTGGCTAACTATGGCTACACCTTC. The V call is TRBV19, the J call TRBJ1-2; no clear D. The germline V gene has CDR1 LNHDA and CDR2 SQIVND (reference sequence). V lost 8 bases and J 0 bases, leaving 4 bases between the germline ends. The CDR3 extends over 11 amino acids. The full variable domain, in which reference TRBV19 and TRBJ1-2 provide the parts outside the CDR3, is DGGITQSPKYLFRKEGQNVTLSCEQNLNHDAMYWYRQDPGQGLRLIYYSQIVNDFQKGDIAEGYSVSREKKESFPLTVTSAQKNPTAFYLCASLANYGYTFGSGTRLTVV.

This CDR3 reads CASRDSGYNEQFF. Written as DNA, the CDR3 is TGTGCCAGCAGAGATAGCGGCTACAATGAGCAGTTCTTC. The chain joins TRBV2 to TRBJ2-1; D perhaps matches TRBD2 (6 bases). The V end was cut by 6 bases, the J end by 3 bases, with 9 bases between. The CDR3 is 13 residues long. Germline lookup yields CDR1 SNHLY and CDR2 FYNNEI.

The chain uses TRBV28 and TRBJ2-1; D gene uncertain. CDR1 is MDHEN, CDR2 SYDVKM, per germline. V was trimmed by 2 bases and J by 2 bases, leaving 7 bases between them. CDR3 length: 14 residues. CDR3 protein: CASSLGNAYNEQFF. Written as DNA, the CDR3 is TGTGCCAGCAGTTTAGGGAACGCCTACAATGAGCAGTTCTTC.

The chain couples TRBV27 to TRBJ1-5; TRBD1 is a possible D gene (5 bases). The V gene's germline CDR1 is MNHEY and CDR2 SMNVEV (reference sequence). The CDR3 has 15 residues. Trimming shortened V by 6 bases and J by 9 bases, and 21 bases separated the two germline ends. Written as DNA, the CDR3 is TGTGCCAGCAGGCCACGGGACCTTCCAATATCGCCCCAGCATTTT. Translating it yields CASRPRDLPISPQHF.

The chain links TRBV7-9 to TRBJ2-2; D unresolved. The V and J ends lost 4 bases and 3 bases respectively, with 6 bases between them. CDR1 SEHNR and CDR2 FQNEAQ come from the germline V gene (reference sequence). The CDR3 has 13 amino acids. The CDR3 nucleotides read TGTGCCAGCAGCTCTCAGGACACCGGGGAGCTGTTTTTT. This codes for CASSSQDTGELFF. The full variable domain, rest sourced from reference TRBV7-9 and TRBJ2-2, is DTGVSQNPRHKITKRGQNVTFRCDPISEHNRLYWYRQTLGQGPEFLTYFQNEAQLEKSRLLSDRFSAERPKGSFSTLEIQRTEQGDSAMYLCASSSQDTGELFFGEGSRLTVL.

The CDR3 region has the DNA TGTGCCAGCAGTTTTAACCACCTAAGGACTATTTCGACCTACGAGCAGTACTTC. This translates into CASSFNHLRTISTYEQYF. The chain has TRBV27 and TRBJ2-7, with a weak D call TRBD2 (6 bases). There are 18 residues in the CDR3. Germline V gives CDR1 MNHEY, CDR2 SMNVEV (reference sequence). V was shortened by 3 bases and J by 2 bases, with 23 bases between the two germline ends.

About this clone itself: Other DNA sequences in the sample encode the same CDR3. The chain has TRBV7-9 and TRBJ2-5, with D unresolved. CDR1 is SEHNR and CDR2 is FQNEAQ in the germline V gene (reference sequence). V gave up 0 bases and J gave up 5 bases, with 1 base separating them. This CDR3 has 11 amino acids. The chain's CDR3 is CASSLAETQYF. The CDR3 nucleotides are TGTGCCAGCAGCTTAGCGGAGACCCAGTACTTC.

This clone was detected only once. V gene TRBV15 combines with J gene TRBJ1-1; TRBD1 might be the D (6 bases). Germline V gives CDR1 LNHNV, CDR2 YYDKDF (reference sequence). The V and J ends lost 0 bases and 1 base respectively, with 12 bases between them. This CDR3 has 16 amino acids. The DNA of the CDR3 is TGTGCCACCAGCAGAGATCTGGTGACAGGGAACACTGAAGCTTTCTTT. Its protein is CATSRDLVTGNTEAFF.

The rearrangement uses TRBV6-5 and TRBJ1-2; D gene unclear. Trimming removed 0 bases from V and 2 bases from J, with 13 bases in between. The CDR3 loop spans 16 amino acids. Germline CDR1 MNHEY, CDR2 SVGAGI. This CDR3 is CASSYSPRILNYGYTF. The CDR3 DNA is TGTGCCAGCAGTTACTCCCCTAGAATCCTGAACTATGGCTACACCTTC.

The V gene is TRBV5-6, the J gene TRBJ2-2; D ambiguous. CDR1 is SGHDT, CDR2 YYEEEE, per germline. Between the trimmed V and J ends, which lost 5 bases and 1 base, there was a span of 12 bases. The CDR3 sequence is 15 residues long. The chain's CDR3 is CASSGRLGNTGELFF. CDR3 nucleotides: TGTGCCAGCAGTGGAAGGCTCGGGAACACCGGGGAGCTGTTTTTT. Combining the CDR3 with reference TRBV5-6 and TRBJ2-2 gives the whole variable domain DAGVTQSPTHLIKTRGQQVTLRCSPKSGHDTVSWYQQALGQGPQFIFQYYEEEERQRGNFPDRFSGHQFPNYSSELNVNALLLGDSALYLCASSGRLGNTGELFFGEGSRLTVL.

This sequence joins TRBV7-2 and TRBJ2-1; no clear D gene. CDR1 SGHTA and CDR2 FQGNSA come from the germline V gene. V was clipped by 1 base and J by 5 bases, with 6 bases between them. This CDR3 contains 13 residues. CDR3 residues: CASSLGRNNEQFF. As DNA, the CDR3 is TGTGCCAGCAGCTTAGGACGGAACAATGAGCAGTTCTTC. The complete variable domain, with remaining parts taken from reference TRBV7-2 and TRBJ2-1, reads GAGVSQSPSNKVTEKGKDVELRCDPISGHTALYWYRQSLGQGLEFLIYFQGNSAPDKSGLPSDRFSAERTGGSVSTLTIQRTQQEDSAVYLCASSLGRNNEQFFGPGTRLTVL.

This clone was seen a single time. The rearrangement links TRBV24-1 to TRBJ2-7, with 7 nucleotides matching TRBD2. The CDR3 totals 16 residues. The V segment lost 4 bases and the J segment 2 bases; nucleotides outside the gene matches: 10. Germline V gene sequence: CDR1 KGHDR, CDR2 SFDVKD. The CDR3 coding sequence is TGTGCCACCAGTGACCCTGGCACTAGCGATCCCTACGAGCAGTACTTC. Protein: CATSDPGTSDPYEQYF.

CDR3 nucleotides: TGTGCCAGCAGACCCGACGTCAGGGGGCGCACCTATGGCTACACCTTC. Amino acids: CASRPDVRGRTYGYTF. The chain recombines TRBV28 with TRBJ1-2, with 8 bases lining up with TRBD1. CDR1 is MDHEN and CDR2 is SYDVKM in the germline V gene. V trimming: 6 bases; J trimming: 4 bases; junction bases outside the gene matches: 13. This CDR3 has 16 amino acids.

This sequence joins TRBV30 and TRBJ1-1, with D uncertain. The length of the CDR3 is 12 residues. The germline gives CDR1 GTSNPN, CDR2 SVGIG (reference sequence). Trimming cost V 5 bases and J 3 bases, with 10 bases left between them. CDR3 residues: CAWGEGHTEAFF. In DNA form, the CDR3 reads TGTGCCTGGGGGGAGGGCCACACTGAAGCTTTCTTT.

The chain has TRBV28 and TRBJ2-7; D is undetermined. The CDR3 extends over 12 amino acids. Germline CDR1 is MDHEN and CDR2 is SYDVKM. With 8 bases removed from V and 3 bases from J, the gap between germline ends came to 11 bases. The CDR3 DNA sequence: TGTGCCAGCCAGAGACCCCTCTACGAGCAGTACTTC. Its translation is CASQRPLYEQYF.

The genes are TRBV7-8 and TRBJ1-1, with D hard to call. Trimming removed 5 bases from V and 0 bases from J, with 10 bases in between. Germline V CDR1 and CDR2: SGHVS, FQNEAQ. The CDR3 covers 14 residues. The CDR3 sequence: CASSPQAVNTEAFF. CDR3 coding DNA: TGTGCCAGCAGCCCTCAAGCGGTGAACACTGAAGCTTTCTTT.